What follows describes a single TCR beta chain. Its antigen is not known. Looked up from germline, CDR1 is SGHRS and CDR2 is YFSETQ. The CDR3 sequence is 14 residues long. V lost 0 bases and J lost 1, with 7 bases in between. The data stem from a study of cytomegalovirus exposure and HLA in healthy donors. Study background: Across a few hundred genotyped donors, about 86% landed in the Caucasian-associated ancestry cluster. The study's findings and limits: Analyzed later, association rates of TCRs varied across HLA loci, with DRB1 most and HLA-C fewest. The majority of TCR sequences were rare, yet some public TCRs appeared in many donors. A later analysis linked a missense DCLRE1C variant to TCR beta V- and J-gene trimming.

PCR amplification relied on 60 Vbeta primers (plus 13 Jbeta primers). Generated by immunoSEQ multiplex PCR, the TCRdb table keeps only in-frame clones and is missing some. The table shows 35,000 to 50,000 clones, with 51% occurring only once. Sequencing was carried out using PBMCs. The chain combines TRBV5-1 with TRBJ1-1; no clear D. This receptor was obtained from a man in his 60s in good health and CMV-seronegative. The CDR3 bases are TGCGCCAGCAGCTTGGCCCCGGGGAACACTGAAGCTTTCTTT. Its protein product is CASSLAPGNTEAFF.